The source of this TCR beta chain is a study of cytomegalovirus exposure and HLA in healthy donors. The study's findings and limits: The presence/absence work took it that sequencing depth was about the same across donors. Productive rates of about 87% or about 30% were seen for most TCR beta V segments in an earlier analysis.

Although they were nominally healthy when sampled, donors likely had unrecorded immune exposures. Trimming removed 2 bases from V and 3 bases from J, with 6 bases in between. Germline assignment: CDR1 SNHLY and CDR2 FYNNEI. This CDR3 is built from 13 residues. This clone has only one observation. What it binds is not known. Primers included in the PCR were 60 Vbeta and 13 Jbeta primers. Libraries were prepared by immunoSEQ multiplex PCR; TCRdb keeps only in-frame clonotypes and omits some of them. The data contain under 85,000 clones, under 80% of them singletons. The chain couples TRBV2 to TRBJ2-3, with D hard to call. This receptor was taken from a man in his forties or fifties in good health and CMV-seronegative. Source material: PBMCs. DNA for the CDR3: TGTGCCAGCAGTGAAATAGCAACAGATACGCAGTATTTT. Translating gives CASSEIATDTQYF.